The 20 T cell receptor beta chains given below trace back to one sample, sequenced in a study of siplizumab effects on memory and regulatory T cells. Assay used: immunoSEQ multiplex PCR; TCRdb lists only in-frame clones, some missing. The sample holds roughly 60,000 clones, 85% to 95% seen once. Sequencing used CD8+ T cells sorted from blood. These receptors were taken from a human donor in good health.

The CDR3, as DNA: TGCAGTGCCACGGGAGATACGCAGTATTTT. Protein: CSATGDTQYF. The chain combines TRBV20-1 with TRBJ2-3, with unresolved D. Germline V lookup: CDR1 DFQATT, CDR2 SNEGSKA (reference sequence). The V end was cut by 6 bases, the J end by 5 bases, with 6 bases between. This CDR3 has 10 amino acids.

This sequence joins TRBV9 and TRBJ2-1; the match to TRBD2 covers 9 bases. The length of the CDR3 is 16 residues. With V trimmed by 0 bases and J by 4 bases, 5 bases remained unmatched. CDR1 is SGDLS, CDR2 YYNGEE, per germline. CDR3 sequence reads: CASSVGGRAGYNEQFF. Written as DNA, the CDR3 is TGTGCCAGCAGCGTAGGCGGGAGGGCCGGTTACAATGAGCAGTTCTTC. Combining the CDR3 with reference TRBV9 and TRBJ2-1 gives the whole variable domain DSGVTQTPKHLITATGQRVTLRCSPRSGDLSVYWYQQSLDQGLQFLIQYYNGEERAKGNILERFSAQQFPDLHSELNLSSLELGDSALYFCASSVGGRAGYNEQFFGPGTRLTVL.

This clone was counted between two and nine times. The chain recombines TRBV30 with TRBJ1-1; D remains ambiguous. There are 12 residues in the CDR3. Trimming pared 3 bases from V and 4 bases from J, leaving 9 bases between. Germline loops: CDR1 GTSNPN, CDR2 SVGIG (reference sequence). CDR3 loop: CAWRGSGTEAFF. The CDR3 nucleotides are TGTGCCTGGAGGGGGTCGGGCACTGAAGCTTTCTTT.

The chain uses TRBV6-5 and TRBJ1-1; D is undetermined. Germline V lookup: CDR1 MNHEY, CDR2 SVGAGI. CDR3 length: 15 residues. The germline V and J ends were trimmed by 4 bases and 3 bases, with 15 bases remaining between them. CDR3 in DNA: TGTGCCAGCAGTTCAACTCCTGACTCGTACACTGAAGCTTTCTTT. Translation gives CASSSTPDSYTEAFF.

The V call is TRBV28, the J call TRBJ2-1, with no clear D. Germline V CDR1 and CDR2: MDHEN, SYDVKM. This CDR3 spans 13 amino acids. Between the trimmed V and J ends, which lost 2 bases and 7 bases, there was a span of 9 bases. CDR3 amino acids: CASSLNRWNEQFF. The CDR3 DNA reads as TGTGCCAGCAGTTTAAACAGATGGAATGAGCAGTTCTTC.

This chain links TRBV7-6 with TRBJ1-5, with 7 bases lining up with TRBD1. The junction had 2 bases not matched to a gene; V was cut back by 1 base and J by 5 bases. Germline V gives CDR1 SGHVS, CDR2 FNYEAQ. CDR3 length equals 14 residues. The CDR3 reads CASSLEGADQPQHF. The CDR3 nucleotides read TGTGCCAGCAGCTTAGAGGGGGCGGATCAGCCCCAGCATTTT. Variable domain in full (rest from reference TRBV7-6 and TRBJ1-5): GAGVSQSPRYKVTKRGQDVALRCDPISGHVSLYWYRQALGQGPEFLTYFNYEAQQDKSGLPNDRFSAERPEGSISTLTIQRTEQRDSAMYRCASSLEGADQPQHFGDGTRLSIL.

The chain couples TRBV9 to TRBJ2-3, with D possibly matching TRBD1 (5 bases). The V gene lost 0 bases and the J gene lost 5 bases, with 13 bases spanning the gap. The CDR3 consists of 15 residues. Germline lookup yields CDR1 SGDLS and CDR2 YYNGEE. In nucleotides, the CDR3 is TGTGCCAGCAGCGTAGGGCAGGGCGCGAGAGATACGCAGTATTTT. Residues: CASSVGQGARDTQYF. The full variable domain, completed using reference TRBV9 and TRBJ2-3, is DSGVTQTPKHLITATGQRVTLRCSPRSGDLSVYWYQQSLDQGLQFLIQYYNGEERAKGNILERFSAQQFPDLHSELNLSSLELGDSALYFCASSVGQGARDTQYFGPGTRLTVL.

Points on this clone: Compared with germline, one end of the junction differs, possibly owing to a read error. The chain is built from TRBV6-4 and TRBJ1-2; no reliable D call. Per germline, CDR1 MRHNA and CDR2 SNTAGT. This CDR3 has 18 residues. The CDR3 DNA sequence: TGTGCCAGAAGTGTCACAAATACCTTTTTAACCGGGTCAGGAGGCTACACCTTC. Translating gives CARSVTNTFLTGSGGYTF.

The gene calls are TRBV6-6 and TRBJ1-2; TRBD1 matches at 7 bases. The CDR3 contains 15 residues. With V trimmed by 6 bases and J by 4 bases, 11 bases remained unmatched. Germline V gives CDR1 MNHNY, CDR2 SVGAGI (reference sequence). The CDR3 DNA reads as TGTGCCAGCAGACACCAAACGGGACAGCTCTATGGCTACACCTTC. Translation: CASRHQTGQLYGYTF.

The chain is built from TRBV7-6 and TRBJ1-2, with no clear D. This CDR3 spans 13 amino acids. From germline, CDR1 is SGHVS and CDR2 FNYEAQ. The germline V and J ends were trimmed by 2 bases and 0 bases, with 4 bases remaining between them. The CDR3 sequence: CASSLRANYGYTF. DNA for the CDR3: TGTGCCAGCAGCTTAAGGGCTAACTATGGCTACACCTTC. The variable domain in full, with the rest retrieved from reference TRBV7-6 and TRBJ1-2, is GAGVSQSPRYKVTKRGQDVALRCDPISGHVSLYWYRQALGQGPEFLTYFNYEAQQDKSGLPNDRFSAERPEGSISTLTIQRTEQRDSAMYRCASSLRANYGYTFGSGTRLTVV.

V is TRBV4-3 and J is TRBJ2-1; maybe TRBD2 (6 bases). CDR1 is LGHNA, CDR2 YSLEER, per germline. The length of the CDR3 is 19 residues. Trimming removed 1 base from V and 7 bases from J, with 26 bases in between. This chain's CDR3 is CASSQVRSLQEGHGNEQFF. The CDR3 nucleotides are TGCGCCAGCAGCCAAGTCCGATCACTTCAGGAGGGCCATGGTAATGAGCAGTTCTTC.

The chain links TRBV13 to TRBJ2-7; D ambiguous. Per the germline V gene, CDR1 is PRHDT and CDR2 is FYEKMQ (reference sequence). V lost 1 base, J lost 3 bases, and 13 bases lay in between. The CDR3 loop spans 15 amino acids. The CDR3 region is CASSLVAASGYEQYF. The DNA for the CDR3 is TGTGCCAGCAGCTTAGTGGCGGCCTCGGGCTACGAGCAGTACTTC.

The CDR3 sequence is CASSQDPSGRAQETQYF. For the CDR3, the DNA is TGCGCCAGCAGCCAAGATCCTAGCGGGAGGGCCCAAGAGACCCAGTACTTC. J is TRBJ2-5 and V is TRBV4-1; 12 bases agree with TRBD2. CDR1 and CDR2 (germline): MGHRA, YSYEKL. Losses at the gene ends were 0 bases for V and 1 base for J; bases not matched to a gene: 3. CDR3 size: 17 residues.

This chain connects TRBV6-4 to TRBJ2-3; 9 nucleotides agree with TRBD2. CDR1 and CDR2 (germline): MRHNA, SNTAGT. Trimming took 0 bases from V and 2 from J; bases not matched to a gene: 3. There are 16 residues in the CDR3. CDR3 DNA sequence: TGTGCCAGCAGTGACTCGGGCGGGAGGGCCACAGATACGCAGTATTTT. Protein: CASSDSGGRATDTQYF.

The V call is TRBV5-5, the J call TRBJ2-7; 12 nucleotides line up with TRBD2. The germline V gene encodes CDR1 SGHKS and CDR2 YYEKEE (reference sequence). CDR3 length: 15 amino acids. With 3 bases clipped from V and 3 bases from J, the junction kept 4 bases outside the gene matches. The CDR3 coding sequence is TGTGCCAGCAGCTCGCCGACTAGCGGGAGCTACGAGCAGTACTTC. Its translation is CASSSPTSGSYEQYF.

The table lists this clone with a count of one. The gene calls are TRBV9 and TRBJ1-2; 7 bases line up with TRBD1. The V segment lost 0 bases and the J segment 2 bases; nucleotides outside the gene matches: 4. The CDR3 loop spans 15 amino acids. The germline V gene has CDR1 SGDLS and CDR2 YYNGEE. The CDR3 coding sequence is TGTGCCAGCAGCGTAGCCCAGGGACAGAACTATGGCTACACCTTC. Protein sequence: CASSVAQGQNYGYTF.

The CDR3 nucleotides read TGTGCCAGCAGTCCTCGGGGGGTGTTCTATGGCTACACCTTC. Amino acid sequence: CASSPRGVFYGYTF. V is TRBV27 and J is TRBJ1-2, with D tentatively TRBD1 (5 bases). The CDR3 loop spans 14 amino acids. Looked up from germline, CDR1 is MNHEY and CDR2 is SMNVEV (reference sequence). With 5 bases removed from V and 4 bases from J, the gap between germline ends came to 14 bases.

V and J are TRBV19 and TRBJ1-5; the D is unclear. CDR1 is LNHDA and CDR2 is SQIVND in the germline V gene (reference sequence). V was clipped by 6 bases and J by 0 bases, with 6 bases between them. The CDR3 is 13 residues long. The CDR3 loop is CASRLGSNQPQHF. The CDR3 DNA reads as TGTGCCAGTAGGTTGGGTAGCAATCAGCCCCAGCATTTT.

This clone occurred once. The V call is TRBV30, the J call TRBJ2-1, with no clear D. The CDR3 is made up of 13 amino acids. Trimming cost V 2 bases and J 4 bases, with 9 bases left between them. CDR1 is GTSNPN and CDR2 is SVGIG in the germline V gene (reference sequence). The CDR3 loop reads CAWSQSVYNEQFF. CDR3 nucleotides: TGTGCCTGGAGTCAAAGCGTTTACAATGAGCAGTTCTTC.

The gene calls are TRBV7-3 and TRBJ2-1; 9 bases are shared with TRBD2. Germline V gene lookup returns CDR1 SGHTA and CDR2 FQGTGA. With V trimmed by 5 bases and J by 10 bases, 12 bases remained unmatched. The CDR3 extends over 15 amino acids. CDR3 sequence: CASSLSASGKWEQFF. CDR3 sequence (DNA): TGTGCCAGCAGCCTCTCTGCTAGCGGGAAGTGGGAGCAGTTCTTC.